Each of the 8 T cell receptor beta chains below was sequenced from the same sample in a study of T-cell reconstitution after alpha-beta-depleted transplantation in children. TCRbeta library construction was performed incorporating unique molecular identifiers. Via MiXCR, TCRdb re-called the PCR reads, giving one row per CDR3 protein. The table records hundreds of thousands of distinct CDR3 sequences, 10% to 15% of them present only once. Sequencing used PBMCs, mostly from graft donor cells, obtained 360 days after TCRalphabeta/CD19-depleted stem cell transplant. The receptors derive from a male patient aged 5 to 17 who had a stem cell transplant for acute myeloid leukemia, so the T cells may come from the graft donor.

The table lists this clonotype with a few counts. The chain combines TRBV28 with TRBJ2-5; 8 nucleotides align to TRBD2. The CDR3 is 14 amino acids. Trimming at V came to 4 bases and at J to 4 bases, leaving 5 bases not matched to a gene. Germline V lookup: CDR1 MDHEN, CDR2 SYDVKM. The CDR3 DNA reads as TGTGCCAGCAGTTCGGGACTAGTTGTAGAGACCCAGTACTTC. Encoded protein: CASSSGLVVETQYF.

This clonotype was found many times. The V call is TRBV28, the J call TRBJ2-7, with 10 bases fitting TRBD1. CDR1 and CDR2 from the germline V gene are MDHEN and SYDVKM. CDR3 length: 14 residues. The V segment lost 10 bases and the J segment 2 bases; nucleotides outside the gene matches: 8. The CDR3 DNA reads TGTGCCACCACGCGGGACAGGGGAACCTACGAGCAGTACTTC. Amino acid sequence: CATTRDRGTYEQYF.

V gene TRBV3-1 combines with J gene TRBJ2-2; unclear D gene. V was trimmed by 4 bases and J by 4 bases, leaving 10 bases between them. The CDR3 consists of 14 residues. Per germline, CDR1 LGHDT and CDR2 YNNKEL (reference sequence). The CDR3 is CASSRWQFTGELFF. The CDR3 DNA sequence: TGTGCCAGCAGCCGATGGCAGTTCACCGGGGAGCTGTTTTTT.

This clonotype has at least ten counts. V is TRBV6-5 and J is TRBJ2-1; D not resolved. CDR1 and CDR2 (germline): MNHEY, SVGAGI. The CDR3 sequence is 14 residues long. Between the trimmed V and J ends, which lost 0 bases and 2 bases, there was a span of 5 bases. In nucleotides, the CDR3 is TGTGCCAGCAGTTACTCGAGTCCCTACAATGAGCAGTTCTTC. Amino acid sequence: CASSYSSPYNEQFF.

In its sample, this clonotype was seen many times. V and J are TRBV29-1 and TRBJ2-1, with D possibly being TRBD2 (5 bases). Trimming removed 4 bases at V and 4 bases at J, with 14 bases between. The CDR3 has 14 amino acids. Per the germline V gene, CDR1 is SQVTM and CDR2 is ANQGSEA. The CDR3 is CSVGFLAQYNEQFF. CDR3 sequence (DNA): TGCAGCGTTGGTTTCTTAGCGCAGTACAATGAGCAGTTCTTC.

This clonotype showed up just a few times. This chain connects TRBV12-5 to TRBJ2-1; D assignment may be TRBD1 or TRBD2 (6 bases each). The CDR3 contains 13 residues. Germline CDR1 LGHNT, CDR2 FRNRAP. Trimming shortened V by 0 bases and J by 9 bases, and 9 bases separated the two germline ends. The DNA of the CDR3 is TGTGCTAGTGGTTTGGTGGAGGGGGGTGAGCAGTTCTTC. Translation gives CASGLVEGGEQFF.

The rearrangement uses TRBV9 and TRBJ1-2, with 10 bases that match TRBD1. Germline CDR1 and CDR2: SGDLS and YYNGEE. After removal of 4 bases from V and 6 bases from J, the junction contained 18 bases not matched to a gene. CDR3 size: 18 residues. This CDR3 is CASSYTPWDRGVEDGYTF. The DNA of the CDR3 is TGTGCCAGCAGCTATACCCCCTGGGACAGGGGAGTGGAAGATGGCTACACCTTC.

This clonotype was picked up a small number of times. The CDR3 DNA follows: TGCAGCGTATATCAAGCGAACGTGGGGGGCCCTGGTCAGTTCTTC. It encodes CSVYQANVGGPGQFF. This chain links TRBV29-1 with TRBJ2-1, with D tentatively TRBD1 or TRBD2 (6 bases each). This CDR3 comprises 15 residues. Looked up from germline, CDR1 is SQVTM and CDR2 is ANQGSEA. The V end lost 6 bases, the J end lost 13 bases, and 28 bases lay between the germline ends.